Listed below are T cell receptor beta chains from one sample, sequenced in a study of T-cell reconstitution after alpha-beta-depleted transplantation in children. TCRdb reanalysed the PCR reads using MiXCR and keeps one entry per CDR3 protein. The sample carries roughly 180,000 distinct CDR3 sequences, 11% recorded once. The material sequenced was PBMCs, taken before TCRalphabeta/CD19-depleted stem cell transplant. Receptor source: a boy under 10 years old with acute myeloid leukemia, due to receive a stem cell transplant. CDR3s include the opening cysteine and the closing phenylalanine or tryptophan. The D gene is left open where the match is weak. Clone size is shown for a subset of rows, as once, few, many or a class of expanded clone.

TRBJ1-1 TRBV12-3/TRBV12-4 NA many TGTGCCAGCAGTCCCTTGGGTTCTATGAACACTGAAGCTTTCTTT CASSPLGSMNTEAFF
TRBJ2-3 TRBV20-1 TRBD2 many TGCAGTGGGGGGGCTAGCGGGGGACTTACAGATACGCAGTATTTT CSGGASGGLTDTQYF
TRBJ2-3 TRBV7-2 NA many TGTGCCAGCAGCTTAGTCGAGTTCTTGGATACGCAGTATTTT CASSLVEFLDTQYF
TRBJ2-1 TRBV4-1 NA many TGCGCCAGCAGCCAAGATCGTTGGAGCAATGAGCAGTTCTTC CASSQDRWSNEQFF
TRBJ2-3 TRBV6-4 TRBD1 few TGTGCCAGCAGTGACCTCACAGGGGGCGGCACAGATACGCAGTATTTT CASSDLTGGGTDTQYF
TRBJ2-3 TRBV2 TRBD2 many TGTGCCAGCAGTGGACTAGCGCTAAGCACAGATACGCAGTATTTT CASSGLALSTDTQYF
TRBJ2-5 TRBV7-7 NA NA TGTGCCAGCAGCTTAGACCCCGGGCAAGAGACCCAGTACTTC CASSLDPGQETQYF
TRBJ2-2 TRBV9 NA many TGTGCCAGCAGCGCAGAAACAGGCACCGGGGAGCTGTTTTTT CASSAETGTGELFF
TRBJ2-5 TRBV27 TRBD2 many TGTGCCAGCACCCCGTGGAGCGGGAGTATGGAGACCCAGTACTTC CASTPWSGSMETQYF
TRBJ2-1 TRBV5-1 NA few TGCGCCAGCAGCCCTATCTGGGGAGGCGGAATCTCCTACAATGAGCAGTTCTTC CASSPIWGGGISYNEQFF
TRBJ2-5 TRBV4-1 NA many TGCGCCAGCAGCCCGGACACTCACCAAGAGACCCAGTACTTC CASSPDTHQETQYF
TRBJ1-2 TRBV29-1 TRBD1 NA TGCAGCGTCCTGGGACAGGGATATGGCTACACCTTC CSVLGQGYGYTF
TRBJ2-1 TRBV6-5 TRBD2 NA TGTGCCAGCTCGAGGACTAGCGGGGATAGCTCCTACAATGAGCAGTTCTTC CASSRTSGDSSYNEQFF
TRBJ2-3 TRBV7-2 NA many TGTGCCAGCAGCCCCCCTGGGCGCCAGGGAGCCGATACGCAGTATTTT CASSPPGRQGADTQYF
TRBJ1-3 TRBV9 NA many TGTGCCAGCAGCCCTTGGAACCAAGGCTCTGGAAACACCATATATTTT CASSPWNQGSGNTIYF
TRBJ2-3 TRBV12-3/TRBV12-4 NA many TGTGCCAGCAGTTTATGGATGGCAGGGGCAGATACGCAGTATTTT CASSLWMAGADTQYF
TRBJ2-1 TRBV27 NA NA TGTGCCAGCAGTGTAACGGGACATGAGCAGTTCTTC CASSVTGHEQFF
TRBJ1-1 TRBV5-1 NA many TGCGCCAGCAGCTGGGAGGGGAGTGGGAACACTGAAGCTTTCTTT CASSWEGSGNTEAFF
TRBJ1-6 TRBV7-9 NA many TGTGCCAGCAGCCCTGGCTCCTATAATTCACCCCTCCACTTT CASSPGSYNSPLHF
TRBJ1-6 TRBV3-1 NA many TGTGCCAGCAGCCAAGTGGAAGCGGGACCGTCCCTCCACTTT CASSQVEAGPSLHF
TRBJ1-1 TRBV4-1 NA many TGCGCCAGCTACAGCCCGAGGGGGGGCGCATCTGGGGACACTGAAGCTTTCTTT CASYSPRGGASGDTEAFF
TRBJ2-4 TRBV6-1 TRBD1 many TGTGCCAGCAGTGAGACGCCGGGACAGGGGGCGGACATTCAGTACTTC CASSETPGQGADIQYF
TRBJ2-1 TRBV12-3/TRBV12-4 NA many TGTGCCAGCAGCTCCGGGACTCTGGGGCAAGCTTGGGGGGGACAGAATGAGCAGTTCTTC CASSSGTLGQAWGGQNEQFF
TRBJ1-1 TRBV5-6 NA many TGTGCCAGCAGCTTGTCGGTAGGGGTGAACACTGAAGCTTTCTTT CASSLSVGVNTEAFF
TRBJ2-1 TRBV11-2 NA many TGTGCCAGCAGCTCCTATCTCGGACCCTCTGGGGCTTACAATGAGCAGTTCTTC CASSSYLGPSGAYNEQFF
TRBJ2-1 TRBV7-3 NA many TGTGCCAGCAGCTGGGGCGGTGAGCAGTTCTTC CASSWGGEQFF
TRBJ1-5 TRBV11-2 TRBD1 NA TGTGCCAGCAGCGGGGGACAGAACAATCAGCCCCAGCATTTT CASSGGQNNQPQHF
TRBJ2-1 TRBV7-8 TRBD1 many TGTGCCAGCACCAAAGCACGTCCGGGACAGAGGGGTTATGAGCAGTTCTTC CASTKARPGQRGYEQFF
TRBJ1-1 TRBV5-1 NA many TGCGCCAGCAGTTGGGAATTCCGGGCTGAAGCTTTCTTT CASSWEFRAEAFF
TRBJ2-3 TRBV2 TRBD2 many TGTGCCAGCACGGGGAGGGCAGATACGCAGTATTTT CASTGRADTQYF
TRBJ1-6 TRBV15 NA many TGTGCCACCAGCACAGGAATTACTAATTCACCCCTCCACTTT CATSTGITNSPLHF
TRBJ1-2 TRBV10-3 NA many TGTGCCATCAGTGAAGACAGGTCCTATGGCTACACCTTC CAISEDRSYGYTF
TRBJ1-5 TRBV2 NA many TGTGCCACCACCGCGGGGGGGGTTAATCAGCCCCAGCATTTT CATTAGGVNQPQHF
TRBJ1-1 TRBV6-1 NA many TGTGCCAGCAGGGAGAACAGTGAAGCTTTCTTT CASRENSEAFF
TRBJ2-5 TRBV7-2 TRBD2 many TGTGCCAGCAGCCAGGGCCTAGCGGGGGTGAAAGAGACCCAGTACTTC CASSQGLAGVKETQYF
TRBJ2-5 TRBV4-1 NA many TGCGCCAGCAGCCAAGAGTCAACCCTCCTCGGGACCCAGTACTTC CASSQESTLLGTQYF
TRBJ2-4 TRBV5-1 NA NA TGCGCCAGCATGGCTTCGGCCGAGAGCATTCAGTACTTC CASMASAESIQYF
TRBJ2-3 TRBV21-1 NA many TGTGCCAGCAGCGGGGGTTGCACAGATACGCAGTATTTT CASSGGCTDTQYF
TRBJ2-2 TRBV28 NA many TGTGCCAGCAGTGGATCCGGGACAAGGGCCACCGGGGAGCTGTTTTTT CASSGSGTRATGELFF
TRBJ2-1 TRBV5-4 TRBD2 NA TGTGCCAGCAGCTTGGGGCGGGAGAGGTCCTACAATGAGCAGTTCTTC CASSLGRERSYNEQFF
TRBJ2-1 TRBV24-1 NA NA TGTGCCACCAGTGATTTGCTCGGCTTACGGTTCTTC CATSDLLGLRFF
TRBJ2-5 TRBV4-1 NA many TGCGCCAGCAGCCAAGAGGGCAGAATGCAAGAGACCCAGTACTTC CASSQEGRMQETQYF
TRBJ2-3 TRBV7-3 NA many TGTGCCAGCAGCCGCGGGACCATCACAGATACGCAGTATTTT CASSRGTITDTQYF
TRBJ2-7 TRBV5-1 TRBD1 many TGCGCCAGCAGCCTGGGGACAGGGTTTCCCGAGCAGTACTTC CASSLGTGFPEQYF
TRBJ1-2 TRBV7-9 NA many TGTGCCAGCACACCCGGGAGGAACTATGGCTACACCTTC CASTPGRNYGYTF
TRBJ1-3 TRBV4-2 NA many TGTGCCAGCAGCCAAGAGGTTCCAGCCAGACCTGGAAACACCATATATTTT CASSQEVPARPGNTIYF